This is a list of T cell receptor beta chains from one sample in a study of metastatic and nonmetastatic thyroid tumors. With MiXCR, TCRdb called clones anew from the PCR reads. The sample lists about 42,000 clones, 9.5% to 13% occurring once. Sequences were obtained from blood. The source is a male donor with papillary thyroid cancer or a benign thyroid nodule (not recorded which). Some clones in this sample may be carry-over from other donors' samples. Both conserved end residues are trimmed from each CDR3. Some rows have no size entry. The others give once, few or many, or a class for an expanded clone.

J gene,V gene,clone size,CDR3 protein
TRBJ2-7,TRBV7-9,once,ASSHRDRNYEQY
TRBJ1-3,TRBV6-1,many,ASRATGRGPGNTIY
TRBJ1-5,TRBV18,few,ASSPENSNQPQH
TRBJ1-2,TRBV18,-,ASSPRTGDGYT
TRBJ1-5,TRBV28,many,ASSGDRGNQPQH
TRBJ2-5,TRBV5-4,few,ASSPGGTKETQY
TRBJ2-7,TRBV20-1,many,SAPGPLVREQY
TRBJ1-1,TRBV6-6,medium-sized,ASSYSGATEAF
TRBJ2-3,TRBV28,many,ASSLSAGGGTDTQY
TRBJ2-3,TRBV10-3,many,AIRGGTSSGTGTDTQY
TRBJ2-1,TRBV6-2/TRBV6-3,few,ASSYRPGQGWEQF
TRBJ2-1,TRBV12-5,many,ASGPGLAYNEQF
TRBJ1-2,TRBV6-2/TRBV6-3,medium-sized,ASSQTVDGYT
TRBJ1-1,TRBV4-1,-,ASSLDRAHTEAF
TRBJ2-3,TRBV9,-,ASSVDLTRTDTQY
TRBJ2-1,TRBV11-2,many,ASSTQGVEQF
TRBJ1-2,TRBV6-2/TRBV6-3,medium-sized,ASREPRNLNYGYT
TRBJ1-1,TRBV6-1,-,ASSPQGMNTEAF
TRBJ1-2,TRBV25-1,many,ASSEAVRGVPSGYT
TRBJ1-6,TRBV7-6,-,ASSPTGELSPLH
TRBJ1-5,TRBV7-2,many,ASSLGQNQPQH
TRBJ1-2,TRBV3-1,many,ASSQVGGRSGYT
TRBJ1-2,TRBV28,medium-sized,ASSSHSGGGGYT
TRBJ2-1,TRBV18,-,ASSPRAGGVGEQF
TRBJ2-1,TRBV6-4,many,ASSEERSNEQF
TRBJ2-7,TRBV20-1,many,SATSRERNSYEQY
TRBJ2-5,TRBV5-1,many,ASSLGVEETQY
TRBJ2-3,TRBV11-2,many,ASSVIAGTLNTQY
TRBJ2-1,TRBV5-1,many,ASSLRLAGGTYNEQF
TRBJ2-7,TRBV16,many,ASSQSQTYEQY
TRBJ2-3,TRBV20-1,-,SARDPERAEEAQY
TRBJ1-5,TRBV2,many,ASSGVGGGGNQPQH
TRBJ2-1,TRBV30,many,AWSGLFYNEQF
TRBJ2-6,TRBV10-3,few,AISDGLRGPGANVLT
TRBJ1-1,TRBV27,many,ASRTGLNTEAF
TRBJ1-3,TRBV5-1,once,ASSFGSSSGNTIY
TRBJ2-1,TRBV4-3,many,ASSPRLAGSNEQF
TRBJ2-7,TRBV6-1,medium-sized,ASSSHRGYEQY
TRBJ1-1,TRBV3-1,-,ASSQERTGNTEAF
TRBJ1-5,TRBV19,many,ASKRFQGTDQPQH
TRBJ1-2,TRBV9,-,ASSVGGGAVYGYT
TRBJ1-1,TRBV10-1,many,ASSPTKQGPNTEAF
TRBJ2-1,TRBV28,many,ASSSGQGGREQF